This T cell receptor (beta chain) stems from a study of blood T cells in healthy people across ages. The wider study: Template switching captured about one barcoded beta molecule per two T cells.

Study-level results: Percentage of naive T cells showed a strong correlation with TCR beta diversity. Naive CD4+ cell counts and diversity both ran higher in long-lived than in aged donors.

With 6 bases removed from V and 8 bases from J, the gap between germline ends came to 21 bases. This CDR3 is built from 14 residues. Germline-derived CDR1 and CDR2 are DFQATT and SNEGSKA (reference sequence). For the second PCR, which ran for about 7 to 11 cycles, a sample-barcoded 5' primer and a J-beta primer mix were used. One entry per CDR3 protein results from TCRdb running MiXCR on the 5' RACE reads. The sample records around 690,000 distinct CDR3 sequences, approximately 59% being singletons. A note on this clonotype: Its matching antigen is unknown.

Donors ranged from about 6 to 95 years old and were healthy Caucasians in Russia. The sequencing sample was made of blood. The genes are TRBV20-1 and TRBJ2-3; D tentatively fits TRBD1 or TRBD2 (5 bases each). This sequence originates from a man aged 55 to 70 in good health. CDR3 bases: TGCAGTGCGCACGAACAGGCCCTCGGAGGTACGCAGTATTTT. This sequence encodes CSAHEQALGGTQYF.